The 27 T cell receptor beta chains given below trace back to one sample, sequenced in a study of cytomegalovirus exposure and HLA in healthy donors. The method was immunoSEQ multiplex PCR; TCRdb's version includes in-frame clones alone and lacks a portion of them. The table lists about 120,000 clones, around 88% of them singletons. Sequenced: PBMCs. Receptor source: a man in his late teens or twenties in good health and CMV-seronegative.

CDR3 DNA: TGTGCCAGCTCGCCGACAGCAATAGTCACAGATACGCAGTATTTT. Translation: CASSPTAIVTDTQYF. The chain employs TRBV18 and TRBJ2-3, with a weak D call TRBD1 (5 bases). The CDR3 extends over 15 amino acids. Trimming removed 6 bases at V and 2 bases at J, with 15 bases between. Germline assignment: CDR1 KGHSH and CDR2 LQKENI.

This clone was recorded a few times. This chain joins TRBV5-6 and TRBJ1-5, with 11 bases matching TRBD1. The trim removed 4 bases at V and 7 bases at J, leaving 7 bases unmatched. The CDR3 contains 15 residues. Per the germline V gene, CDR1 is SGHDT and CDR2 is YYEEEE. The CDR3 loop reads CASSPRDRGDQPQHF. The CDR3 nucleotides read TGTGCCAGCAGCCCAAGGGACAGGGGGGACCAGCCCCAGCATTTT.

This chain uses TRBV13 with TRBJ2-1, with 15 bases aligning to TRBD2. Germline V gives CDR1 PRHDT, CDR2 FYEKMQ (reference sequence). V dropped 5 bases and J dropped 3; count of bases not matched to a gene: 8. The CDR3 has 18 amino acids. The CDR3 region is CASSDGLAGGLRYNEQFF. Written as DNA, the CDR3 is TGTGCCAGCAGCGACGGACTAGCGGGAGGGTTACGCTACAATGAGCAGTTCTTC.

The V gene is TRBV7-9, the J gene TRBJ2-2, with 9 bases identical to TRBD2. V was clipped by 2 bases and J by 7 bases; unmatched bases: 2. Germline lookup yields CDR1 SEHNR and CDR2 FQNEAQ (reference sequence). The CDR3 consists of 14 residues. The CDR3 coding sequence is TGTGCCAGCAGCTTAACTAGCGGGTACGGGGAGCTGTTTTTT. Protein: CASSLTSGYGELFF.

The CDR3 here is CASGATATNEKLFF. In DNA form, the CDR3 reads TGTGCCAGCGGAGCGACAGCAACTAATGAAAAACTGTTTTTT. J is TRBJ1-4 and V is TRBV6-5; TRBD1 might be the D (5 bases). Per germline, CDR1 MNHEY and CDR2 SVGAGI. The CDR3 consists of 14 residues. V was clipped by 8 bases and J by 0 bases, with 10 bases between them.

Written as DNA, the CDR3 is TGTGCCAGCAGTTTCTACGGGACAGGGCTCATGAACACTGAAGCTTTCTTT. This codes for CASSFYGTGLMNTEAFF. The V call is TRBV28, the J call TRBJ1-1; TRBD1 matches 9 bases. Germline CDR1 is MDHEN and CDR2 is SYDVKM. CDR3 length equals 17 residues. V shed 3 bases and J 0 bases; nucleotides not matched to a gene: 8. The whole variable domain, filled in from reference TRBV28 and TRBJ1-1, reads DVKVTQSSRYLVKRTGEKVFLECVQDMDHENMFWYRQDPGLGLRLIYFSYDVKMKEKGDIPEGYSVSREKKERFSLILESASTNQTSMYLCASSFYGTGLMNTEAFFGQGTRLTVV.

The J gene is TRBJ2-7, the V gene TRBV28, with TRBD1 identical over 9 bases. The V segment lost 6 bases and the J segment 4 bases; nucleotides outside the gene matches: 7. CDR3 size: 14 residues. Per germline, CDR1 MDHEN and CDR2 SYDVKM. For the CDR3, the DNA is TGTGCCAGCAGATCTCAGACAGGGGGATACGAGCAGTACTTC. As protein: CASRSQTGGYEQYF.

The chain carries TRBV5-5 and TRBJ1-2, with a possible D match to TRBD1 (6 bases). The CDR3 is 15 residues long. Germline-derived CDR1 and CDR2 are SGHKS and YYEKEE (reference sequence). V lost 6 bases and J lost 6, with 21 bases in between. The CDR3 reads CASTSSQGLGDGYTF. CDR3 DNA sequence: TGTGCCAGCACCTCCTCCCAGGGGTTGGGGGATGGCTACACCTTC. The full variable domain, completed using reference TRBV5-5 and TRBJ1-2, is DAGVTQSPTHLIKTRGQQVTLRCSPISGHKSVSWYQQVLGQGPQFIFQYYEKEERGRGNFPDRFSARQFPNYSSELNVNALLLGDSALYLCASTSSQGLGDGYTFGSGTRLTVV.

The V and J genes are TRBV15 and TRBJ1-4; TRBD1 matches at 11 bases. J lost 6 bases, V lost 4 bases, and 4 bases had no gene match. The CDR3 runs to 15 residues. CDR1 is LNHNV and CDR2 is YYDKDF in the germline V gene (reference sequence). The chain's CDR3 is CATSIRTGGYEKLFF. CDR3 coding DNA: TGTGCCACCAGCATCCGGACAGGGGGCTATGAAAAACTGTTTTTT.

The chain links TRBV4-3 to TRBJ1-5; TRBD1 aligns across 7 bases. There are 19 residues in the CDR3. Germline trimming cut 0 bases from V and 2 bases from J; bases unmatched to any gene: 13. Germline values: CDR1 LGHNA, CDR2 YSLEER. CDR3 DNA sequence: TGCGCCAGCAGCCAAGAGTTTATGGGCCGAGACAGGGGCAATCAGCCCCAGCATTTT. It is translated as CASSQEFMGRDRGNQPQHF.

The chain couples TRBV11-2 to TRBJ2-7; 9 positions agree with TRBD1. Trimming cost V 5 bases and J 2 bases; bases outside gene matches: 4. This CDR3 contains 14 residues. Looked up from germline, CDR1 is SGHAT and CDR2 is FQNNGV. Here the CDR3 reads CASSPRTGAYEQYF. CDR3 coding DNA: TGTGCCAGCAGCCCCCGGACAGGGGCCTACGAGCAGTACTTC.

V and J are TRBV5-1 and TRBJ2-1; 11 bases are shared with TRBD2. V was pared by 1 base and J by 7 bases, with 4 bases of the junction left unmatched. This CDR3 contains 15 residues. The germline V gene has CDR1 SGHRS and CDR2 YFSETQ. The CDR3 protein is CASSLLLAGGNEQFF. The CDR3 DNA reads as TGCGCCAGCAGCTTGCTGCTAGCGGGAGGAAATGAGCAGTTCTTC.

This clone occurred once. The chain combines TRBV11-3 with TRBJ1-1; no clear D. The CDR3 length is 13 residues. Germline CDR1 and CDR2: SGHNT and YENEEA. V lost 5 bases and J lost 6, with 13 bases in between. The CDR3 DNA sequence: TGTGCCAGCAGCCCCGGGCGGGGTTCTGAAGCTTTCTTT. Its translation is CASSPGRGSEAFF.

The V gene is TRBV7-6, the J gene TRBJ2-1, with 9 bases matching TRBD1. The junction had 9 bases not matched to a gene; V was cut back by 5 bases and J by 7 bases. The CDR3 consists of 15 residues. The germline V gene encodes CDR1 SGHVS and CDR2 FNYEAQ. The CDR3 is CASSVTGGFGNEQFF. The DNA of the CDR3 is TGTGCCAGCAGCGTGACAGGGGGTTTTGGGAATGAGCAGTTCTTC.

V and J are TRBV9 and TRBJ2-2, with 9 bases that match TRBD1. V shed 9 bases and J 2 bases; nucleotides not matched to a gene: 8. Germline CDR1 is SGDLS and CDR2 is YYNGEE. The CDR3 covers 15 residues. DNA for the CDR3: TGTGCCACGACAAAGGACAGGGGCAACACCGGGGAGCTGTTTTTT. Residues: CATTKDRGNTGELFF. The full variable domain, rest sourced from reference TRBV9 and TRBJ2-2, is DSGVTQTPKHLITATGQRVTLRCSPRSGDLSVYWYQQSLDQGLQFLIQYYNGEERAKGNILERFSAQQFPDLHSELNLSSLELGDSALYFCATTKDRGNTGELFFGEGSRLTVL.

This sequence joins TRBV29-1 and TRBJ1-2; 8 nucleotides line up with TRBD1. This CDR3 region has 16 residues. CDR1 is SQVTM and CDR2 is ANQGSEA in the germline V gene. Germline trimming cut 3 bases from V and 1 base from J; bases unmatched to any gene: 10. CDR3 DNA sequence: TGCAGCGTTGACGGGGACAGGCTGAATGTTAACTATGGCTACACCTTC. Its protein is CSVDGDRLNVNYGYTF. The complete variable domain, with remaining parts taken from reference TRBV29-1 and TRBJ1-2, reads SAVISQKPSRDICQRGTSLTIQCQVDSQVTMMFWYRQQPGQSLTLIATANQGSEATYESGFVIDKFPISRPNLTFSTLTVSNMSPEDSSIYLCSVDGDRLNVNYGYTFGSGTRLTVV.

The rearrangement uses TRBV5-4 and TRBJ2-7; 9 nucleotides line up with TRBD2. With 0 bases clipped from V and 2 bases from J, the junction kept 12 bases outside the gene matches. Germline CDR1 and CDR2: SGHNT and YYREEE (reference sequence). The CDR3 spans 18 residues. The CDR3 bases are TGTGCCAGCAGCTTGGACCGGCTAGCGGGATCCTTAACCTACGAGCAGTACTTC. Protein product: CASSLDRLAGSLTYEQYF.

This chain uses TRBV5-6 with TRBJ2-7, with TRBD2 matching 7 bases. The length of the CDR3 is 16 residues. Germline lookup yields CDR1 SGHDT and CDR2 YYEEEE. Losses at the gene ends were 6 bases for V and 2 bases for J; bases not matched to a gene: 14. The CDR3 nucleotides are TGTGCCAGCAACCTAAAAGCGGGGCGTGGACCCTACGAGCAGTACTTC. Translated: CASNLKAGRGPYEQYF.

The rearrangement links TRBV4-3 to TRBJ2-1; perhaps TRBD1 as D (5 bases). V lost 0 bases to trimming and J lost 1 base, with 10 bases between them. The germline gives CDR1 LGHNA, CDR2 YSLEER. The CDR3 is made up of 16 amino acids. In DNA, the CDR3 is TGCGCCAGCAGCCAAGATCGAACAGGTTCCTACAATGAGCAGTTCTTC. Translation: CASSQDRTGSYNEQFF.

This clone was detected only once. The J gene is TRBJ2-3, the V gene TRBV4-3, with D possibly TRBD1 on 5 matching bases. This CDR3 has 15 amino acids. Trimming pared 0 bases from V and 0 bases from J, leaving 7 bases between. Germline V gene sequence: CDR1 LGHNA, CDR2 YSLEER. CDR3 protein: CASSQDWTSTDTQYF. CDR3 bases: TGCGCCAGCAGCCAAGACTGGACAAGCACAGATACGCAGTATTTT.

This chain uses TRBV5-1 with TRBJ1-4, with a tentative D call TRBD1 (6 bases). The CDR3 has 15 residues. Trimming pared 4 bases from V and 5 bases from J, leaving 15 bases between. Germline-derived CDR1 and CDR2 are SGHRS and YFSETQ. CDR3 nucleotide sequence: TGCGCCAGCAGCACTGCAGGGGCTGAAAATGAAAAACTGTTTTTT. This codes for CASSTAGAENEKLFF.

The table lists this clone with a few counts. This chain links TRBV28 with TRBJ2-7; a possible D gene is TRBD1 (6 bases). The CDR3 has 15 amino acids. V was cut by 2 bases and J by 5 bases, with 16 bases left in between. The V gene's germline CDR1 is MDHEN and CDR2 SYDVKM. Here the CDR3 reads CASSLLLAGGDEQYF. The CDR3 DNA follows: TGTGCCAGCAGTTTACTTCTAGCTGGGGGCGACGAGCAGTACTTC.

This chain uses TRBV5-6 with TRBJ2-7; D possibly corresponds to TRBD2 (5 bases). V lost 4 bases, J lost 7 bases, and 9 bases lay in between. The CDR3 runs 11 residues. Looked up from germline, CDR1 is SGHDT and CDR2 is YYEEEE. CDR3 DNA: TGTGCCAGCAGCACTCGGGGTGAGCAGTACTTC. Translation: CASSTRGEQYF.

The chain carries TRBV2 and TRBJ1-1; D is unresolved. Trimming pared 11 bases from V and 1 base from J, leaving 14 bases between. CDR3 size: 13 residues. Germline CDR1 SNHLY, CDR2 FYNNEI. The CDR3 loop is CAHDGVSNTEAFF. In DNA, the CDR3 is TGTGCCCATGACGGAGTTTCGAACACTGAAGCTTTCTTT.

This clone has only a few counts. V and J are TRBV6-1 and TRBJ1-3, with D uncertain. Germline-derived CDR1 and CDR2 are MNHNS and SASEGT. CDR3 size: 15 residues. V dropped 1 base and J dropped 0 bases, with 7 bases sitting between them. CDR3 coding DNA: TGTGCCAGCAGTGAAGAAGCGGCCTCTGGAAACACCATATATTTT. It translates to CASSEEAASGNTIYF.

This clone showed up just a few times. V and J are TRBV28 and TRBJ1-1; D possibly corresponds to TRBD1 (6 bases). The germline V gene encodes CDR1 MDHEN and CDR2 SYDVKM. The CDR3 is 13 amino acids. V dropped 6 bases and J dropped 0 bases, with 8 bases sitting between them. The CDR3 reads CASRDRLNTEAFF. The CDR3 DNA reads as TGTGCCAGCAGGGACAGATTGAACACTGAAGCTTTCTTT. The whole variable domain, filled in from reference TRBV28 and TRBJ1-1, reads DVKVTQSSRYLVKRTGEKVFLECVQDMDHENMFWYRQDPGLGLRLIYFSYDVKMKEKGDIPEGYSVSREKKERFSLILESASTNQTSMYLCASRDRLNTEAFFGQGTRLTVV.

The CDR3 protein is CASSLLRLAGSSYNEQFF. The CDR3 DNA sequence: TGTGCCAGTAGTTTATTACGACTAGCGGGGAGCTCCTACAATGAGCAGTTCTTC. This chain uses TRBV19 with TRBJ2-1, with 11 bases aligning to TRBD2. The V segment lost 5 bases and the J segment 0 bases; nucleotides outside the gene matches: 9. Per the germline V gene, CDR1 is LNHDA and CDR2 is SQIVND (reference sequence). CDR3 size: 18 residues.